The clone carrying this TCR beta chain was seen only a few times. This CDR3 has 14 amino acids. J gave up 5 bases and V 4 bases, and 7 bases lay outside the gene matches. Germline lookup yields CDR1 SGHRS and CDR2 YFSETQ. This entry belongs to a study of beta chain features in type 1 diabetes. What was sequenced were expressed TCRB transcripts, since all of the isolated RNA had been reverse transcribed. TCRdb keeps only in-frame clones here, not all; method: immunoSEQ multiplex PCR. This table holds 300,000 or so clones, approximately 8% found once. Input material: central memory CD4+ T cells from blood. V gene TRBV5-1 combines with J gene TRBJ2-7; the match to TRBD1 covers 9 bases. The TCR originated in a woman under 30 in good health. The CDR3 nucleotides read TGCGCCAGCAGCGTAGGACAGGGGCTAGACGAGCAGTACTTC. The encoded protein is CASSVGQGLDEQYF.